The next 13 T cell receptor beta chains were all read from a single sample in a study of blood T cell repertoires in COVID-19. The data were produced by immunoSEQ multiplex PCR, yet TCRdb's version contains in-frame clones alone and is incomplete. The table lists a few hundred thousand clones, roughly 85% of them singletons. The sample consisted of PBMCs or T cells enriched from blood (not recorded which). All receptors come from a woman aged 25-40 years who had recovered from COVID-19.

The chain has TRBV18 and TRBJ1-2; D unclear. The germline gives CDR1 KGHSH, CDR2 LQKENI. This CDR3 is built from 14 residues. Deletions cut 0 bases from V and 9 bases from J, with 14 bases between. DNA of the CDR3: TGTGCCAGCTCACCACCGCCGGGAGCCTCGAGCTACACCTTC. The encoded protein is CASSPPPGASSYTF.

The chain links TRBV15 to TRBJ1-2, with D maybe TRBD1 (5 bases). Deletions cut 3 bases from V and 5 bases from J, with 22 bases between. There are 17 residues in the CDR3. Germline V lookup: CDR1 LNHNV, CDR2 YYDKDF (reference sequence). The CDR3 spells CATSSGGVGRPRYGYTF. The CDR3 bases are TGTGCCACCAGCAGTGGGGGGGTCGGGCGCCCGAGGTATGGCTACACCTTC.

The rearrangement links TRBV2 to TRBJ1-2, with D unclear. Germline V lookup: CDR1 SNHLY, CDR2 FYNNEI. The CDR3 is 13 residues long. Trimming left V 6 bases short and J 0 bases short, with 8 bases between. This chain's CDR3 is CASSQTTNYGYTF. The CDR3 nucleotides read TGTGCCAGCAGCCAGACAACTAACTATGGCTACACCTTC.

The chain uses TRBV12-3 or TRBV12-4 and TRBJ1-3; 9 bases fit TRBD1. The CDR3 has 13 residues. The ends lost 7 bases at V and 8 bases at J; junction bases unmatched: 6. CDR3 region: CASTPGQGYTIYF. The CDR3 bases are TGTGCCAGCACCCCGGGACAGGGATACACCATATATTTT.

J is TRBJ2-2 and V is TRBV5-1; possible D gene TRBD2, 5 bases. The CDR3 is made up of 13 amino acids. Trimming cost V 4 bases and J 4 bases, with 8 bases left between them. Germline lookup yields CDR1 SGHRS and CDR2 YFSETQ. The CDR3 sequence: CASSREPTGELFF. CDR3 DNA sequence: TGCGCCAGCAGCAGGGAGCCCACCGGGGAGCTGTTTTTT.

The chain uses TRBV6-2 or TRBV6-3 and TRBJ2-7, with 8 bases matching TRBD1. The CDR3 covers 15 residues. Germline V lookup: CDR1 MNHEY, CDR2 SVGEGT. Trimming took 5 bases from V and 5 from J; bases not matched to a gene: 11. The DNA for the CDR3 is TGTGCCAGCAGTCCGGCCCGGACAGGGTCTGACGAGCAGTACTTC. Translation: CASSPARTGSDEQYF.

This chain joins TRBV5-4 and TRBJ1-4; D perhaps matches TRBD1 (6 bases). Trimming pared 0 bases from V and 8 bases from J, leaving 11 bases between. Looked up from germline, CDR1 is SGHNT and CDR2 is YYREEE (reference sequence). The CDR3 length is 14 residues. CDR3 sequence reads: CASSLEQGGEKLFF. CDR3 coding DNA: TGTGCCAGCAGCTTGGAACAGGGCGGGGAAAAACTGTTTTTT.

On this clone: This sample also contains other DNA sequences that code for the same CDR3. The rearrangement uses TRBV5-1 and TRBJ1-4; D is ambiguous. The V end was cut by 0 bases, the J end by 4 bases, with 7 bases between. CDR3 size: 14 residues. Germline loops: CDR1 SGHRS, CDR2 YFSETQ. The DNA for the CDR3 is TGCGCCAGCAGCTTGGCCGGGTTTAATGAAAAACTGTTTTTT. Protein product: CASSLAGFNEKLFF.

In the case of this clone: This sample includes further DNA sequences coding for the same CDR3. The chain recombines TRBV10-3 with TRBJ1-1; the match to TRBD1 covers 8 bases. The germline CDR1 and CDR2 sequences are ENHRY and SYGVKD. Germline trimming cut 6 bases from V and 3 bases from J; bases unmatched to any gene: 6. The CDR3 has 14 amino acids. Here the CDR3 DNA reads TGTGCCATCAGCGGGACAGGAGGGGACACTGAAGCTTTCTTT. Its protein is CAISGTGGDTEAFF.

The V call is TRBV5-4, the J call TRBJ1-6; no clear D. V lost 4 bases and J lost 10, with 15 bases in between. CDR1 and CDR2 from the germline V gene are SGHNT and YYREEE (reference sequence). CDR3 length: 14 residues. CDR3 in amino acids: CASSGSQGSSPLHF. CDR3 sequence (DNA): TGTGCCAGCAGCGGGAGTCAAGGAAGCTCACCCCTCCACTTT. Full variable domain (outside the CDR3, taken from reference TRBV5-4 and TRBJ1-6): ETGVTQSPTHLIKTRGQQVTLRCSSQSGHNTVSWYQQALGQGPQFIFQYYREEENGRGNFPPRFSGLQFPNYSSELNVNALELDDSALYLCASSGSQGSSPLHFGNGTRLTVT.

The CDR3 here is CATSDHRATQPQHF. The CDR3 bases are TGTGCCACCAGTGACCACAGGGCCACTCAGCCCCAGCATTTT. This chain links TRBV24-1 with TRBJ1-5; the D gene is possibly TRBD1 (6 bases). V lost 4 bases, J lost 6 bases, and 12 bases lay in between. CDR1 is KGHDR, CDR2 SFDVKD, per germline. This CDR3 contains 14 residues.

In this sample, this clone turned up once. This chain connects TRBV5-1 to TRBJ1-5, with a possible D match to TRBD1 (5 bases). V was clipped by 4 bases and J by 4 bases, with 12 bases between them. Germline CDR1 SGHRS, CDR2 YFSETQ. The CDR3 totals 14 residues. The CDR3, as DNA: TGCGCCAGCAGCCCATGGGGGGAGAATCAGCCCCAGCATTTT. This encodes CASSPWGENQPQHF.

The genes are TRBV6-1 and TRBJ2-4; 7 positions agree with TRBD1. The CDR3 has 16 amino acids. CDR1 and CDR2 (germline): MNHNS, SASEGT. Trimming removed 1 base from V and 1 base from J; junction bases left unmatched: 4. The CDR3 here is CASSEGGGAAKNIQYF. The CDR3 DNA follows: TGTGCCAGCAGTGAAGGAGGGGGCGCTGCCAAAAACATTCAGTACTTC.